These 4 T cell receptor beta chains were sequenced from one sample in a study of control samples from healthy donors and cancer patients. TCRdb's table, derived via immunoSEQ multiplex PCR, lists solely in-frame clones and lacks some. The table lists around 90,000 clones, approximately 87% of them singletons. The sample consisted of blood. All receptors derive from a woman between 40 and 55 years old in good health.

The rearrangement links TRBV30 to TRBJ2-2, with a tentative D call TRBD2 (6 bases). The CDR3 length is 18 residues. CDR1 is GTSNPN, CDR2 SVGIG, per germline (reference sequence). Trimming took 0 bases from V and 3 from J, leaving 20 bases between them. The CDR3 coding sequence is TGTGCCTGGAGTGTACCAAGGACTCAAAGCGGGTACACCGGGGAGCTGTTTTTT. Protein: CAWSVPRTQSGYTGELFF.

Worth noting for this clone: Additional DNA sequences in this sample encode the identical CDR3. The chain couples TRBV6-5 to TRBJ1-1, with 7 bases matching TRBD1. The CDR3 runs to 11 residues. Per germline, CDR1 MNHEY and CDR2 SVGAGI. The ends lost 6 bases at V and 5 bases at J; junction bases unmatched: 0. The CDR3 DNA is TGTGCCAGCAGCAGGGGGACTGAAGCTTTCTTT. This sequence encodes CASSRGTEAFF.

The rearrangement uses TRBV5-5 and TRBJ2-1, with D hard to call. CDR3 length: 12 amino acids. Germline V CDR1 and CDR2: SGHKS, YYEKEE (reference sequence). Trimming removed 0 bases from V and 7 bases from J, with 5 bases in between. CDR3 sequence reads: CASSLGGNEQFF. CDR3 nucleotides: TGTGCCAGCAGCTTGGGGGGAAATGAGCAGTTCTTC.

The chain recombines TRBV5-1 with TRBJ2-1; TRBD2 agrees at 7 bases. V shed 5 bases and J 6 bases; nucleotides not matched to a gene: 11. The CDR3 runs 15 residues. Germline V CDR1 and CDR2: SGHRS, YFSETQ. DNA of the CDR3: TGCGCCAGCAGTGCCGGCTCGGGGGGAGGCAATGAGCAGTTCTTC. As protein: CASSAGSGGGNEQFF.